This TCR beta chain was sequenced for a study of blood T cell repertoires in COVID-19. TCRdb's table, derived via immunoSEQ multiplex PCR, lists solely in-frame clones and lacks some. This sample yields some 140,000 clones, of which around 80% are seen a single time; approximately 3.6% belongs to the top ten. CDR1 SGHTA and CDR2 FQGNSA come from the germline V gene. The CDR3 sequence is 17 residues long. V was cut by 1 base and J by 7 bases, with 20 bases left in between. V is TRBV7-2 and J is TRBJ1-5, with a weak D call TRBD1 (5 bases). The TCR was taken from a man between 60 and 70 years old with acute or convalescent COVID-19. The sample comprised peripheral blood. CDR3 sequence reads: CASSLEGSGRGGQPQHF. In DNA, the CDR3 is TGTGCCAGCAGCTTAGAGGGGTCGGGGAGGGGAGGCCAGCCCCAGCATTTT.